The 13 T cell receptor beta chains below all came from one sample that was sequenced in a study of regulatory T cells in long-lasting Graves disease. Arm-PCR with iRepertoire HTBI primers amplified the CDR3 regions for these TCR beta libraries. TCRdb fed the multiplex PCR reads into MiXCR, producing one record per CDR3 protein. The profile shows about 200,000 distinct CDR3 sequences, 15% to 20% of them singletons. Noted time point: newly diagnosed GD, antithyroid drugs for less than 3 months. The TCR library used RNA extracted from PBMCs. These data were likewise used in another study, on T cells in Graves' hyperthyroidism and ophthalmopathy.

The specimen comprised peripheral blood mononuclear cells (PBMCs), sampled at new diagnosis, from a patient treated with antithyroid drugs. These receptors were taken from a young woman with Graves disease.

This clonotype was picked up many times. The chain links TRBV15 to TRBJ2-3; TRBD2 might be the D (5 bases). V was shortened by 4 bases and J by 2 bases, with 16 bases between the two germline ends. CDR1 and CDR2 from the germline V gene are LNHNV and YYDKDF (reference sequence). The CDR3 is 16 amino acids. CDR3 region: CATSTWGAANTDTQYF. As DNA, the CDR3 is TGTGCCACCAGCACGTGGGGAGCGGCCAACACAGATACGCAGTATTTT.

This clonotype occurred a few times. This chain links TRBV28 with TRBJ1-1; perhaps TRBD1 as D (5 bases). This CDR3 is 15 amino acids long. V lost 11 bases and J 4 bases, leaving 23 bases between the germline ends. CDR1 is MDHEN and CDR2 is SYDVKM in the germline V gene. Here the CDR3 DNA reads TGTGCCGGGGGGAGTCCCCTTGTGGGGACCACTGAAGCTTTCTTT. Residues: CAGGSPLVGTTEAFF.

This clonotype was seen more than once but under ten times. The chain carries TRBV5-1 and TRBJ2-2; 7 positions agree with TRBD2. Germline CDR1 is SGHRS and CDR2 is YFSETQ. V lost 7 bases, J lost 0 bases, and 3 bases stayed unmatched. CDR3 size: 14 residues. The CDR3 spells CASSLATNTGELFF. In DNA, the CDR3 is TGCGCCAGCTCACTAGCGACGAACACCGGGGAGCTGTTTTTT.

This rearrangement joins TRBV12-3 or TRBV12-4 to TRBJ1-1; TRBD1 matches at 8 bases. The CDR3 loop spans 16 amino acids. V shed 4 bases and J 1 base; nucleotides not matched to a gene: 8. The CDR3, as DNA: TGTGCCAGCAGTTCCGGACAGGGTGCTCAGAACACTGAAGCTTTCTTT. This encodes CASSSGQGAQNTEAFF.

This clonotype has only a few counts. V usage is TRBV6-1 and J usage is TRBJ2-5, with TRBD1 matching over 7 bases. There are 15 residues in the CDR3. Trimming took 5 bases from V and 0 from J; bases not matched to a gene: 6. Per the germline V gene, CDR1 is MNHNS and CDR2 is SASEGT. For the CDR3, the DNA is TGTGCCAGCAGTCTGCCGACAGGGTACCAAGAGACCCAGTACTTC. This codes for CASSLPTGYQETQYF.

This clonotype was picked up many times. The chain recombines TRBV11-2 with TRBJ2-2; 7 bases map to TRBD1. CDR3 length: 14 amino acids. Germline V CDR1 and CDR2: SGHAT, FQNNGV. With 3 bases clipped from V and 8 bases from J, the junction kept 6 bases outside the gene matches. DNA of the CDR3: TGTGCCAGCAGCTTGGATAGGGGGCTGGGGGAGCTGTTTTTT. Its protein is CASSLDRGLGELFF.

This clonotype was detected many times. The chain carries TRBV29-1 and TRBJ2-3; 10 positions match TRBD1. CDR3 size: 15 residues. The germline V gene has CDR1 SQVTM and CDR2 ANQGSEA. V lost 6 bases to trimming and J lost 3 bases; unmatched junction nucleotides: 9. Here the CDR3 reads CSVLDRGRGTDTQYF. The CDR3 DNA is TGCAGCGTACTCGACAGGGGGCGGGGGACAGATACGCAGTATTTT.

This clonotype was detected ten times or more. The CDR3 DNA sequence: TGTGCCATCAGAGGGGCAGGGTCCAACTATGGCTACACCTTC. This encodes CAIRGAGSNYGYTF. This chain uses TRBV10-3 with TRBJ1-2; TRBD1 is a possible D gene (5 bases). Trimming took 6 bases from V and 2 from J, leaving 13 bases between them. Germline V lookup: CDR1 ENHRY, CDR2 SYGVKD. CDR3 length equals 14 residues.

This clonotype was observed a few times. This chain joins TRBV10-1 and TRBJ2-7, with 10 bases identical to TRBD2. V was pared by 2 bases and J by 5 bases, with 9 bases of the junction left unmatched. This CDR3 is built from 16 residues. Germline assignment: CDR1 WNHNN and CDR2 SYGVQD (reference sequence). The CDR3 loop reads CASSEVGLAGAHEQYF. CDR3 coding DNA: TGCGCCAGCAGTGAGGTGGGGCTAGCGGGGGCCCACGAGCAGTACTTC.

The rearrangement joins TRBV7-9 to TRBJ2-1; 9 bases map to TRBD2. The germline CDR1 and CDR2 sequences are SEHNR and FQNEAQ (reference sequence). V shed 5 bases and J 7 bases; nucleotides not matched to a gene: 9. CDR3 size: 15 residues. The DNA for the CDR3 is TGTGCCAGCAGCCGCCTAGCGGGATTGAGTAATGAGCAGTTCTTC. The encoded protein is CASSRLAGLSNEQFF.

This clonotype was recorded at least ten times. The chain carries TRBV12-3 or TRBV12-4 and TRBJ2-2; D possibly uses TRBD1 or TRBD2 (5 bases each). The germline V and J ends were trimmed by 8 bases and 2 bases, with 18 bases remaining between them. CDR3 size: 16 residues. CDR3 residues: CASAGPGALNTGELFF. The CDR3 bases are TGTGCCAGCGCGGGTCCTGGGGCGCTAAACACCGGGGAGCTGTTTTTT.

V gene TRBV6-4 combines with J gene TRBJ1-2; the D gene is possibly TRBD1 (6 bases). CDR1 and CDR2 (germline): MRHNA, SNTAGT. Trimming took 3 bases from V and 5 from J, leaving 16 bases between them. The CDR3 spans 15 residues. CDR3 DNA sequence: TGTGCCAGCAGTGAACTCGGCAGGGGTCGGTATGGCTACACCTTC. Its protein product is CASSELGRGRYGYTF.

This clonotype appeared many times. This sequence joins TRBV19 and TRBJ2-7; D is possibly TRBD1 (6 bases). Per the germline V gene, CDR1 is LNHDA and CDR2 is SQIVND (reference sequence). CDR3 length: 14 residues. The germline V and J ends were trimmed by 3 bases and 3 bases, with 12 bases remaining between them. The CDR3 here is CASSIHGQSYEQYF. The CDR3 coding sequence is TGTGCCAGTAGTATTCATGGACAGAGCTACGAGCAGTACTTC.